Described below is a single T cell receptor beta chain sequence and its context. Its antigen is unidentified. Unique molecular identifiers were built into the TCR beta cDNA libraries. Using its own MiXCR run on the PCR reads, TCRdb lists one record per CDR3 protein. This sample carries 740,000 or so distinct CDR3 sequences, 53% of them seen once, and the ten largest clones take under 6%. This sample stems from a study of post-analysis software for immune sequencing data. Study-wide background: Clinical courses comprised relapsing-remitting, secondary progressive and progressive-relapsing multiple sclerosis. Overall study results and limits: Four to six TRBV segments, including TRBV5-6, TRBV5-1 and TRBV20-1, were more frequent in patients than controls.

This CDR3 region has 15 residues. V shed 3 bases and J shed 0 bases, with 10 bases lying between them. This chain uses TRBV12-3 or TRBV12-4 with TRBJ2-3; no clear D. The source material was blood. This clonotype originated in a girl aged 10 to 17 with multiple sclerosis. The CDR3 DNA reads as TGTGCCAGCAGTTTGTCCCGGATTAGCACAGATACGCAGTATTTT. Protein sequence: CASSLSRISTDTQYF.